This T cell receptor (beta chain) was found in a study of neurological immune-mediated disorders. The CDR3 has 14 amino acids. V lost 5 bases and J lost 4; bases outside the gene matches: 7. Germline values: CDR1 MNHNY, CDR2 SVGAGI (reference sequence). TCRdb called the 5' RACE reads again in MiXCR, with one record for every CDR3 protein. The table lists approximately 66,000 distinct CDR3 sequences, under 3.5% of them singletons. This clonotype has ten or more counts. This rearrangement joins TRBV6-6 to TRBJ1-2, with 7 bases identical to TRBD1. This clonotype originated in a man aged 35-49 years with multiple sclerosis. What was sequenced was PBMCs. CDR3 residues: CASSPSGQFYGYTF. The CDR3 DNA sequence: TGTGCCAGCAGTCCCTCGGGACAGTTCTATGGCTACACCTTC.